A selection of T cell receptor beta chains follows, all from one sample in a study of T cells after yellow fever vaccination. MiXCR was run by TCRdb on the 5' RACE reads, yielding one entry per CDR3 protein. The sample shows some 290,000 distinct CDR3 sequences, over 8.5% of them seen only once. This specimen was CD4+ T cells sorted from PBMCs, taken 45 days after the yellow fever booster vaccination. All receptors derive from a man between 18 and 35 years old who received the YFV17D yellow fever vaccine. CDR3s include the opening cysteine and the closing phenylalanine or tryptophan. Each record gives: J gene, V gene, CDR3 protein.

j_gene: TRBJ1-1
v_gene: TRBV9
CDR3aa: CASSVVGTPKNTEAFF

j_gene: TRBJ2-7
v_gene: TRBV2
CDR3aa: CASSGDGYEQYF

j_gene: TRBJ1-5
v_gene: TRBV3-1
CDR3aa: CASSRSHSNQPQHF

j_gene: TRBJ2-2
v_gene: TRBV24-1
CDR3aa: CATSDFAGELFF

j_gene: TRBJ1-1
v_gene: TRBV12-3/TRBV12-4
CDR3aa: CASSEQGPTEAFF

j_gene: TRBJ2-5
v_gene: TRBV5-1
CDR3aa: CASSLLPGGGETQYF

j_gene: TRBJ2-7
v_gene: TRBV20-1
CDR3aa: CSARPGTGTGVEQYF

j_gene: TRBJ2-2
v_gene: TRBV5-1
CDR3aa: CASSFGTTTFGTGELFF

j_gene: TRBJ2-3
v_gene: TRBV24-1
CDR3aa: CATQQPGTDTQYF

j_gene: TRBJ2-5
v_gene: TRBV7-9
CDR3aa: CASSSTSQGGAAQETQYF

j_gene: TRBJ2-3
v_gene: TRBV6-1
CDR3aa: CASSDLGDFTDTQYF

j_gene: TRBJ1-1
v_gene: TRBV5-1
CDR3aa: CASSFQGRAGAEAFF

j_gene: TRBJ2-1
v_gene: TRBV21-1
CDR3aa: CAIACRHNEQFF

j_gene: TRBJ2-4
v_gene: TRBV4-1
CDR3aa: CASSQVPEAKGLAKNIQYF

j_gene: TRBJ2-3
v_gene: TRBV5-4
CDR3aa: CASSSGQGRGDTQYF